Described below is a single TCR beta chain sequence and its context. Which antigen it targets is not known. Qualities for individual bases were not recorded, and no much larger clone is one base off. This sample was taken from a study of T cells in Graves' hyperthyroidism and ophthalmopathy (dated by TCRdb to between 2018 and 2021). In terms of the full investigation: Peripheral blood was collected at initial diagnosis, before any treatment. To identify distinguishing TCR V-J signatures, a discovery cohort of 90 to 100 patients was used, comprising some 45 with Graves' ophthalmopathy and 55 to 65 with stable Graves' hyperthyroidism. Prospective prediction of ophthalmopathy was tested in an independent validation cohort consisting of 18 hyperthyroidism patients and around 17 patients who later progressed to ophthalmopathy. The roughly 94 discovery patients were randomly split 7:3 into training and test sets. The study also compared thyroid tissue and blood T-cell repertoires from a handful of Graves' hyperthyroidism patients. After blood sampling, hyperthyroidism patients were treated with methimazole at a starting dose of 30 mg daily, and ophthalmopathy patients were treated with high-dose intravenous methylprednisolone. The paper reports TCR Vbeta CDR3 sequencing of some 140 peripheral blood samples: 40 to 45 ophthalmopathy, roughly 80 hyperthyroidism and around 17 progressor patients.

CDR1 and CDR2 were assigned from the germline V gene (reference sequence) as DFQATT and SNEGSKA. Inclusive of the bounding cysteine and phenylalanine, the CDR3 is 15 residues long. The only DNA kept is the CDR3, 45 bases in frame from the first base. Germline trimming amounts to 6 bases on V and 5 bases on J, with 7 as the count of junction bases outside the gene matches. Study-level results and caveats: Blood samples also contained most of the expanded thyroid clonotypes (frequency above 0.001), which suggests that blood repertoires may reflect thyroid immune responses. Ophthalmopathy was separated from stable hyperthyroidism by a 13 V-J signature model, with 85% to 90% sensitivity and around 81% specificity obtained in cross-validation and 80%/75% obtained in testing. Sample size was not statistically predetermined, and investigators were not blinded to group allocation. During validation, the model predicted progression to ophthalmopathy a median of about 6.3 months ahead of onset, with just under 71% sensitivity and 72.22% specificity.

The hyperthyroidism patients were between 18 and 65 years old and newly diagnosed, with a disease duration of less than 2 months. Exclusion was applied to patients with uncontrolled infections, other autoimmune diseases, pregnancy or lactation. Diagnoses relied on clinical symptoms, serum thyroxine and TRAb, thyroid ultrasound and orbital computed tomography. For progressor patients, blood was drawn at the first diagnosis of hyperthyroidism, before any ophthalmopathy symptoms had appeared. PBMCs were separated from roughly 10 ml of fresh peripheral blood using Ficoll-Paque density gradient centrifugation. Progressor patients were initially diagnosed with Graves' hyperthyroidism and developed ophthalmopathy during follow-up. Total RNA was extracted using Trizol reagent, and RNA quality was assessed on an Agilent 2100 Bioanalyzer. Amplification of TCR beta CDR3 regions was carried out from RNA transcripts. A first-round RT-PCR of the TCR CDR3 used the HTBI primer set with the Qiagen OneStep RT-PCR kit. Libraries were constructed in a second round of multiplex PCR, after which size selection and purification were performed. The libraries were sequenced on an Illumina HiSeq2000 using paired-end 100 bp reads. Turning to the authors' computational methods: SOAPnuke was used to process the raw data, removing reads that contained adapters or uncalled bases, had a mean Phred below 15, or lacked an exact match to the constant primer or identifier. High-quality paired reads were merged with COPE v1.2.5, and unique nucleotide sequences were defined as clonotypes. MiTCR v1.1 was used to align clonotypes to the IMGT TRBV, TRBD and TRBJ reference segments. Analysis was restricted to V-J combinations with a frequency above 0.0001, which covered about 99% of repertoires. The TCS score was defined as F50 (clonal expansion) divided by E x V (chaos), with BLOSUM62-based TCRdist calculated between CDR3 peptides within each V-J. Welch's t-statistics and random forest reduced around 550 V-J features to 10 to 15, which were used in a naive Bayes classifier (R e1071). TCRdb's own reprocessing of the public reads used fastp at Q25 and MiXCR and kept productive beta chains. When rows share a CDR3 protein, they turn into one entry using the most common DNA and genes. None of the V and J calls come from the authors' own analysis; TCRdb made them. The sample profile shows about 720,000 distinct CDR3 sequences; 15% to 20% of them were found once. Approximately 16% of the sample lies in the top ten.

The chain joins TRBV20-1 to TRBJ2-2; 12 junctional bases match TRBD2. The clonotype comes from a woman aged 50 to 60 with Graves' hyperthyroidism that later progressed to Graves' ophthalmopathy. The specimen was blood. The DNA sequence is TGCAGTGCGCCCCTAGCGGGGGGGCCAACCGGGGAGCTGTTTTTT. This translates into CSAPLAGGPTGELFF.